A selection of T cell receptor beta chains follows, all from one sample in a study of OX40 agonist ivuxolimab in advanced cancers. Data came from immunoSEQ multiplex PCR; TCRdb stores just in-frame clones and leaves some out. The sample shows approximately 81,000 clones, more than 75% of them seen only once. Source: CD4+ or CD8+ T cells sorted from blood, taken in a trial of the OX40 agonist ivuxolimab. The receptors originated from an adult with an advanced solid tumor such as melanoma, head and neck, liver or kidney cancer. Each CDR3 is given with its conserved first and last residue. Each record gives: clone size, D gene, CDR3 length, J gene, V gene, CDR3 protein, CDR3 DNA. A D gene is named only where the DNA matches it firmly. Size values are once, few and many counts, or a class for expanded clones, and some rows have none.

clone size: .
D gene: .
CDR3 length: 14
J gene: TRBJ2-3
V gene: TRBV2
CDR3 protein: CASSGVVGASTQYF
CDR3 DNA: TGTGCCAGCAGTGGGGTAGTGGGGGCAAGCACGCAGTATTTT

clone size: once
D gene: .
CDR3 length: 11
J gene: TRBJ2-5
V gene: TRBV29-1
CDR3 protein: CSVGSMETQYF
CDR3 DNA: TGCAGCGTTGGGTCCATGGAGACCCAGTACTTC

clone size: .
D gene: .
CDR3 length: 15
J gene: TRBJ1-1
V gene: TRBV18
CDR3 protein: CASSPAPDGNTEAFF
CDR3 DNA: TGTGCCAGCTCACCTGCTCCGGACGGGAACACTGAAGCTTTCTTT

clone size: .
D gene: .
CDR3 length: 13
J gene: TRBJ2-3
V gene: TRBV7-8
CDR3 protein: CAGSLDRMYTQYF
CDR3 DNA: TGTGCCGGCAGCTTAGATCGGATGTATACGCAGTATTTT

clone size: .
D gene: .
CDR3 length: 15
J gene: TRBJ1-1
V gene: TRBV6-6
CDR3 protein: CASRHLQMGVTEAFF
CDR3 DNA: TGTGCCAGCAGACACCTCCAGATGGGGGTCACTGAAGCTTTCTTT

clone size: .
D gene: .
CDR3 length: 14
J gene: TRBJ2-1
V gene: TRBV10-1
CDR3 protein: CASSESLTLREQFF
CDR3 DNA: TGCGCCAGCAGTGAATCGCTGACCCTCCGCGAGCAGTTCTTC

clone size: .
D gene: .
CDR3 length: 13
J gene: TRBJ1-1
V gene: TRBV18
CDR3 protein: CASFGEGNTEAFF
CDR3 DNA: TGTGCCAGCTTCGGGGAGGGGAACACTGAAGCTTTCTTT

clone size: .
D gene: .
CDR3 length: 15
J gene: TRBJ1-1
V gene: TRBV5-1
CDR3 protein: CASSLEDSLNTEAFF
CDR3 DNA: TGCGCCAGCAGCTTGGAAGACAGCTTGAACACTGAAGCTTTCTTT

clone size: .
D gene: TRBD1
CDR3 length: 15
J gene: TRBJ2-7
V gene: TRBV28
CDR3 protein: CASSSWTGWAYEQYF
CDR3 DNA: TGTGCCAGCAGTTCCTGGACAGGATGGGCTTACGAGCAGTACTTC

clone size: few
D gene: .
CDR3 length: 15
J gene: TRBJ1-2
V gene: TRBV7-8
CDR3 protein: CASSLVAGGAQGYTF
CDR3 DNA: TGTGCCAGCAGCTTAGTCGCGGGGGGCGCGCAGGGCTACACCTTC

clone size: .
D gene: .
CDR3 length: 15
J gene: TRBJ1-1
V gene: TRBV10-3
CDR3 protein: CAISSGSGVGTEAFF
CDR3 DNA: TGTGCCATCAGTTCAGGGTCTGGGGTTGGCACTGAAGCTTTCTTT

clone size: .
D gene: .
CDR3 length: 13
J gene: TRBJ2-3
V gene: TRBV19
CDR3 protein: CASSIAATDTQYF
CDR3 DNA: TGTGCCAGTAGTATTGCGGCCACAGATACGCAGTATTTT

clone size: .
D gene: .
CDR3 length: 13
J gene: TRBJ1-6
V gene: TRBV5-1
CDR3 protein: CASSLERNSPLHF
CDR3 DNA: TGCGCCAGCAGCTTGGAGCGGAATTCACCCCTCCACTTT

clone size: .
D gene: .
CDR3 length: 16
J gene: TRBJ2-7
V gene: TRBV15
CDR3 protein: CATSRLHGTVFPEQYF
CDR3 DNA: TGTGCCACCAGCAGACTCCACGGGACCGTCTTTCCCGAGCAGTACTTC

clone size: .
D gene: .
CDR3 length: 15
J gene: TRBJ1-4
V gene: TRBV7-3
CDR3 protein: CASSPSGKVGEKLFF
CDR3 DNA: TGTGCCAGCAGCCCGTCGGGGAAAGTTGGGGAAAAACTGTTTTTT

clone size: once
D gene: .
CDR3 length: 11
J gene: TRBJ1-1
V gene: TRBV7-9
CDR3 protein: CASTSWGEAFF
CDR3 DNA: TGTGCCAGCACCTCATGGGGGGAAGCTTTCTTT